This T cell receptor (beta chain) was captured by sequencing in a study of shared clonotypes between healthy human individuals. Comments on this clone: The sample contains more than one DNA sequence encoding this CDR3.

Germline values: CDR1 SQVTM, CDR2 ANQGSEA. The CDR3 sequence is 13 residues long. Germline trimming cut 3 bases from V and 1 base from J; bases unmatched to any gene: 0. Data came from immunoSEQ multiplex PCR; TCRdb stores just in-frame clones and leaves some out. There are approximately 940,000 clones in the sample; about 80% occur only once, and nearly 1.5% lies in the top ten. Specimen: memory CD4+ T cells sorted from blood. Subset defined: CD45RA-negative fraction. The origin of this receptor is a man in his late teens or twenties in good health. The chain combines TRBV29-1 with TRBJ2-3; 8 positions agree with TRBD2. The CDR3 nucleotides read TGCAGCGTTGACGGGGGGGGCACAGATACGCAGTATTTT. It encodes CSVDGGGTDTQYF.